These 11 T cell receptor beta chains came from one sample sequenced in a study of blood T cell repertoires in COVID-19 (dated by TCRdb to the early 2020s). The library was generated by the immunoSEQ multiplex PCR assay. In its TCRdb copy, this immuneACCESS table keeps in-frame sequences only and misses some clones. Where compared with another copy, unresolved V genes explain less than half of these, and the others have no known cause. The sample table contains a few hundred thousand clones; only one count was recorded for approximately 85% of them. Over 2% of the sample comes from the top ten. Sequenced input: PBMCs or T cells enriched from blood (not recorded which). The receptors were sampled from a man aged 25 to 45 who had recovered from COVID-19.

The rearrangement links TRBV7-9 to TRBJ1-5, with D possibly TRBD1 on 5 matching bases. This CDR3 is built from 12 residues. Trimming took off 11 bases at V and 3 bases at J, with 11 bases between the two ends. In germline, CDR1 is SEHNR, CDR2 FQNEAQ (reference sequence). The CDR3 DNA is TGTGCCTGGGGCAGGGACAATCAGCCCCAGCATTTT. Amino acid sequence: CAWGRDNQPQHF.

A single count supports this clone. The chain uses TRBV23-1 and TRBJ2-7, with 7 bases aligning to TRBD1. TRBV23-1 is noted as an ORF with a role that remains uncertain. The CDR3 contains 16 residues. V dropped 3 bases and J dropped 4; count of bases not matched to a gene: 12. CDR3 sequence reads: CASSHFLPGQIYEQYF. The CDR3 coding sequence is TGCGCCAGCAGTCATTTCCTTCCGGGACAGATATACGAGCAGTACTTC.

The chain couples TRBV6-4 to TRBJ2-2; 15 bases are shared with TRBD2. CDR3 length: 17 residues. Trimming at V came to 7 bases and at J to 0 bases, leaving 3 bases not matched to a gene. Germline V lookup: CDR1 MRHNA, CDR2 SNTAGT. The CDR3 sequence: CASKGLAGGSNTGELFF. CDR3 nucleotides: TGTGCCAGCAAGGGACTAGCGGGGGGTTCGAACACCGGGGAGCTGTTTTTT.

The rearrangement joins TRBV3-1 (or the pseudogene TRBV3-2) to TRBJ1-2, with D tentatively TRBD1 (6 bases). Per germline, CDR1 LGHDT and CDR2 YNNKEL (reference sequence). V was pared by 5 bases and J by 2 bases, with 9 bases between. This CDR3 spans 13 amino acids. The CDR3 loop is CASSSTGNYGYTF. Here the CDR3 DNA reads TGTGCCAGCAGCTCAACAGGGAACTATGGCTACACCTTC.

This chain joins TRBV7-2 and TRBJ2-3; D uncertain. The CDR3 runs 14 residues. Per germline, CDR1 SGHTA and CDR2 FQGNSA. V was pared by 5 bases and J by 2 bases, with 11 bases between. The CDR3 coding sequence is TGTGCCAGCAGCCCTTCACTCAACACAGATACGCAGTATTTT. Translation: CASSPSLNTDTQYF.

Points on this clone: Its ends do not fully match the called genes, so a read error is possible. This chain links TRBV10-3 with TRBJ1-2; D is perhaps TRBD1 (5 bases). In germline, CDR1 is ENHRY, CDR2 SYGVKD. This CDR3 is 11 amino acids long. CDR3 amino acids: CAIRMNGQTAF. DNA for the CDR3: TGTGCCATCAGGATGAACGGGCAGACAGCCTTC.

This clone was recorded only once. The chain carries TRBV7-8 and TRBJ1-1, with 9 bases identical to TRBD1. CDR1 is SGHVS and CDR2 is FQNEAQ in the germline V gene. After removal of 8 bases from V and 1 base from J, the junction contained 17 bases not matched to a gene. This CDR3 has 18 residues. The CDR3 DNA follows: TGTGCCAGCCGTGAATCCGGGATGGACAGGGGATCGAACACTGAAGCTTTCTTT. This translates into CASRESGMDRGSNTEAFF.

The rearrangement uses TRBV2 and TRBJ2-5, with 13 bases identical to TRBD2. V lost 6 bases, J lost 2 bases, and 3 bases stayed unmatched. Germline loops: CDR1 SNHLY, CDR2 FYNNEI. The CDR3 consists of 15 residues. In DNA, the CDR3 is TGTGCCAGCAGACTAGCGGGGGGGGGACAAGAGACCCAGTACTTC. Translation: CASRLAGGGQETQYF.

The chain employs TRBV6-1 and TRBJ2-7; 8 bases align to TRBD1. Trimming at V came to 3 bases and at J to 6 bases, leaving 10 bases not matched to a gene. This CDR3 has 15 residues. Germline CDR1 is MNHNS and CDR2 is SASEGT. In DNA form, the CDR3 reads TGTGCCAGCAGTGATGACTTCGGCAGGGGGCGCGAGCAGTACTTC. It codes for CASSDDFGRGREQYF.

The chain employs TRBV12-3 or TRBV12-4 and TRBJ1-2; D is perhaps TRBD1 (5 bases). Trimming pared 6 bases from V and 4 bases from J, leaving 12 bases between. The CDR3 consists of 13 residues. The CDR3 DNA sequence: TGTGCCAGCAGAGACACCGGGGGCTATGGCTACACCTTC. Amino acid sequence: CASRDTGGYGYTF.

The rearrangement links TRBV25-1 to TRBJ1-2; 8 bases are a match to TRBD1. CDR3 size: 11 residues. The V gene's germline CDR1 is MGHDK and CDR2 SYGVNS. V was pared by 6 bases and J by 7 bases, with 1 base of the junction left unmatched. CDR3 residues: CASRTGVGYTF. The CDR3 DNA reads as TGTGCCAGCAGGACAGGGGTTGGCTACACCTTC.